The following is a TCR beta chain sequence with its context. The identical CDR3 is also encoded by other nucleotide sequences in the sample. This sample was included in a study of blood T cell repertoires in COVID-19. Residents of 24 US areas, aged about 18 to 89 years, made up the participants. Two negative PCRs, clearance, or symptom resolution had been documented for recovered Cohort 3 donors. The CDR3 runs 14 residues. Germline CDR1 SGHRS, CDR2 YFSETQ. With 0 bases removed from V and 1 base from J, the gap between germline ends came to 7 bases. In the original analysis: Estimation of nucleated cell counts was performed using reference gene primer amplification. Method: immunoSEQ multiplex PCR; TCRdb's copy keeps in-frame clones and lacks some. V, J and clone size are taken as reported in that table, and D and trimming were inferred from the DNA itself. This table has a few hundred thousand clones, 80% to 90% appearing once.

The receptor was derived from a man between 40 and 49 years old who had recovered from COVID-19. The rearrangement links TRBV5-1 to TRBJ2-5; D uncertain. Input material: PBMCs or T cells enriched from blood (not recorded which). CDR3 nucleotide sequence: TGCGCCAGCAGCTTGGTCGGAGCCCAAGAGACCCAGTACTTC. It codes for CASSLVGAQETQYF.